These 18 T cell receptor beta chains originate from one sample sequenced in a study of blood T cell repertoires in COVID-19. Clones were sequenced by immunoSEQ multiplex PCR, and TCRdb holds only the in-frame ones, with some missing. The sample carries just over 300,000 clones, 85% to 90% recorded once. The sequencing input was PBMCs or T cells enriched from blood (not recorded which). All receptors come from a woman under 30 with acute COVID-19.

The chain has TRBV10-3 and TRBJ2-3; D not resolved. The CDR3 sequence is 13 residues long. Germline assignment: CDR1 ENHRY and CDR2 SYGVKD. V was clipped by 6 bases and J by 0 bases, with 7 bases between them. CDR3 sequence: CAIRNGSTDTQYF. As DNA, the CDR3 is TGTGCCATCAGGAACGGGAGCACAGATACGCAGTATTTT.

This clone occurred a few times. The genes are TRBV18 and TRBJ2-2, with 7 bases fitting TRBD1. J was trimmed by 1 base and V by 5 bases; bases with no gene match: 4. Looked up from germline, CDR1 is KGHSH and CDR2 is LQKENI. CDR3 length equals 15 residues. CDR3 sequence reads: CASSETGRNTGELFF. The CDR3 nucleotides are TGTGCCAGCTCAGAGACAGGGCGGAACACCGGGGAGCTGTTTTTT.

This rearrangement joins TRBV10-3 to TRBJ1-1; 7 positions agree with TRBD1. With 7 bases clipped from V and 0 bases from J, the junction kept 5 bases outside the gene matches. This CDR3 has 14 amino acids. CDR1 and CDR2 (germline): ENHRY, SYGVKD. CDR3 region: CAITSGQLNTEAFF. The CDR3 region has the DNA TGTGCCATCACATCGGGACAGCTGAACACTGAAGCTTTCTTT.

V is TRBV25-1 and J is TRBJ2-7; TRBD1 matches 8 bases. Germline CDR1 MGHDK, CDR2 SYGVNS. This CDR3 spans 15 amino acids. The V segment lost 1 base and the J segment 2 bases; nucleotides outside the gene matches: 4. The DNA for the CDR3 is TGTGCCAGCAGTGAATCGGGACAGGTCGCCTACGAGCAGTACTTC. Translation: CASSESGQVAYEQYF.

V and J are TRBV10-2 and TRBJ1-6; 9 positions match TRBD1. Germline V lookup: CDR1 WSHSY, CDR2 SAAADI. The CDR3 has 14 residues. Germline trimming cut 7 bases from V and 8 bases from J; bases unmatched to any gene: 6. Written as DNA, the CDR3 is TGCGCCAGCACCCCGGGACAGGGACATTCACCCCTCCACTTT. As protein: CASTPGQGHSPLHF.

V gene TRBV28 combines with J gene TRBJ1-5; D perhaps matches TRBD1 (5 bases). Germline V CDR1 and CDR2: MDHEN, SYDVKM. The CDR3 runs to 15 residues. V was cut by 8 bases and J by 0 bases, with 14 bases left in between. The CDR3 sequence is CASLDRQYSNQPQHF. Written as DNA, the CDR3 is TGTGCCAGCTTGGATCGACAGTATAGCAATCAGCCCCAGCATTTT.

The CDR3 nucleotides are TGCGCCAGCAGCCCGCCTGGACAGGGAGGAAACGAGCAGTACTTC. Translated: CASSPPGQGGNEQYF. The chain is built from TRBV5-1 and TRBJ2-7; 8 bases fit TRBD1. The CDR3 runs to 15 residues. CDR1 is SGHRS and CDR2 is YFSETQ in the germline V gene. V lost 4 bases to trimming and J lost 5 bases; unmatched junction nucleotides: 11.

The V call is TRBV28, the J call TRBJ1-1; 11 bases are shared with TRBD1. The CDR3 has 13 residues. V lost 8 bases, J lost 10 bases, and 9 bases stayed unmatched. Germline V CDR1 and CDR2: MDHEN, SYDVKM. CDR3 residues: CASGWTGGVVAFF. For the CDR3, the DNA is TGTGCCAGCGGATGGACAGGGGGCGTCGTAGCTTTCTTT.

The chain uses TRBV7-2 and TRBJ2-7; 8 bases match TRBD1. This CDR3 has 13 amino acids. V shed 3 bases, J shed 3 bases, and the junction held 1 base outside the gene matches. Germline CDR1 and CDR2: SGHTA and FQGNSA. The CDR3: CASSFGQGYEQYF. CDR3 coding DNA: TGTGCCAGCAGCTTTGGACAGGGCTACGAGCAGTACTTC.

This clone has just a few counts. The chain employs TRBV9 and TRBJ1-2; 11 nucleotides line up with TRBD1. Trimming cost V 3 bases and J 8 bases; bases outside gene matches: 9. The length of the CDR3 is 15 residues. CDR1 SGDLS and CDR2 YYNGEE come from the germline V gene. In nucleotides, the CDR3 is TGTGCCAGCAGCGCTCCCGGACAGGGGGCGGAGGGCTACACCTTC. Protein product: CASSAPGQGAEGYTF.

For this clone: The sample has other DNA sequences that encode this CDR3 too. The chain combines TRBV9 with TRBJ2-5; TRBD2 matches 14 bases. The CDR3 has 15 residues. With 4 bases clipped from V and 3 bases from J, the junction kept 2 bases outside the gene matches. CDR1 is SGDLS, CDR2 YYNGEE, per germline. The CDR3 DNA is TGTGCCAGCAGCCCGGGACTAGCGGGAGAAGAGACCCAGTACTTC. Translation gives CASSPGLAGEETQYF.

The rearrangement links TRBV19 to TRBJ2-7; the match to TRBD2 covers 12 bases. The J segment lost 5 bases and the V segment lost 0 bases, leaving 5 bases of the junction unmatched. Germline CDR1 is LNHDA and CDR2 is SQIVND (reference sequence). The CDR3 extends over 16 amino acids. CDR3 sequence: CASSIDHLAGGNEQYF. The CDR3 DNA reads TGTGCCAGTAGTATAGACCATCTAGCGGGAGGGAACGAGCAGTACTTC.

This chain uses TRBV5-1 with TRBJ1-3; maybe TRBD1 (6 bases). This CDR3 spans 14 amino acids. V dropped 4 bases and J dropped 0 bases, with 8 bases sitting between them. CDR1 is SGHRS and CDR2 is YFSETQ in the germline V gene. In nucleotides, the CDR3 is TGCGCCAGCAGCATACAGGGCTCTGGAAACACCATATATTTT. Translated, it gives CASSIQGSGNTIYF.

This clone showed up just a few times. This rearrangement joins TRBV5-1 to TRBJ2-2; tentative D call: TRBD1 (6 bases). V was shortened by 6 bases and J by 0 bases, with 18 bases between the two germline ends. CDR3 size: 17 residues. Germline CDR1 reads SGHRS; CDR2 reads YFSETQ. The CDR3 DNA sequence: TGCGCCAGCACCCTCCAGACAGGAGCTACGAACACCGGGGAGCTGTTTTTT. It specifies CASTLQTGATNTGELFF.

The rearrangement links TRBV9 to TRBJ2-5; TRBD1 matches at 9 bases. Germline assignment: CDR1 SGDLS and CDR2 YYNGEE. With V trimmed by 3 bases and J by 5 bases, 8 bases remained unmatched. The CDR3 runs 15 residues. The CDR3 DNA reads TGTGCCAGCAGCGCCGGGACAGGGCCTAGGGAGACCCAGTACTTC. It codes for CASSAGTGPRETQYF.

As to this clone: Because the CDR3's place on the DNA is in doubt, the DNA is left out and the CDR3 is given as listed by TCRdb. The rearrangement joins TRBV15 to TRBJ2-7; the table's TRBD2 call for D was not verified on the DNA. The germline V gene has CDR1 LNHNV and CDR2 YYDKDF (reference sequence). The CDR3 spans 15 residues, counting both ends. CDR3 protein: CATSILDSILGEQYF.

The chain is built from TRBV28 and TRBJ2-7; 12 nucleotides line up with TRBD2. CDR1 and CDR2 (germline): MDHEN, SYDVKM. V shed 4 bases, J shed 1 base, and the junction held 5 bases outside the gene matches. This CDR3 is 16 amino acids long. The CDR3 coding sequence is TGTGCCAGCAGTTCCCCCGGGACTAGCGGGTCCTACGAGCAGTACTTC. This encodes CASSSPGTSGSYEQYF.

The chain recombines TRBV9 with TRBJ1-2; D is unclear. Germline CDR1 and CDR2: SGDLS and YYNGEE. Trimming cost V 4 bases and J 3 bases, with 16 bases left between them. The length of the CDR3 is 15 residues. CDR3 in DNA: TGTGCCAGCAGCACCTCCGTCTCGGTCGACTATGGCTACACCTTC. As protein: CASSTSVSVDYGYTF.